The text below deals with one TCR beta chain. This table comes from immunoSEQ multiplex PCR, and its TCRdb copy is limited to in-frame clones, with some not included. The sample has roughly 95,000 clones, around nine tenths seen once. The data derive from a study of blood T cell repertoires in COVID-19. Germline loops: CDR1 SEHNR, CDR2 FQNEAQ (reference sequence). The ends lost 5 bases at V and 1 base at J; junction bases unmatched: 3. This CDR3 has 15 amino acids. The TCR was taken from a woman aged 50 to 65 in a cohort sampled during active COVID-19. The sequenced sample consisted of peripheral blood. The chain is built from TRBV7-9 and TRBJ2-1; 9 bases fit TRBD1. The CDR3 region has the DNA TGTGCCAGCAGCCCCGACAGGGGGTCCTACAATGAGCAGTTCTTC. Encoded protein: CASSPDRGSYNEQFF.